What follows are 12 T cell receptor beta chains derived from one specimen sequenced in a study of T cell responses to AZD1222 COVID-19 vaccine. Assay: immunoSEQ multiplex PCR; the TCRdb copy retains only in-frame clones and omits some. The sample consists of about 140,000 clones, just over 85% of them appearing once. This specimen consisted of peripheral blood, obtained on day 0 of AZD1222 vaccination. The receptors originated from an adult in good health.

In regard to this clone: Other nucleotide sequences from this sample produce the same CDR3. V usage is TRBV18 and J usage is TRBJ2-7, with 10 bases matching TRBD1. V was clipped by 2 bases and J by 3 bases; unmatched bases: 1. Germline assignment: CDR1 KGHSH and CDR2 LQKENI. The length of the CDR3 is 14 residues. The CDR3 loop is CASSPGQGDYEQYF. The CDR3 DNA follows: TGTGCCAGCTCACCAGGACAGGGGGACTACGAGCAGTACTTC.

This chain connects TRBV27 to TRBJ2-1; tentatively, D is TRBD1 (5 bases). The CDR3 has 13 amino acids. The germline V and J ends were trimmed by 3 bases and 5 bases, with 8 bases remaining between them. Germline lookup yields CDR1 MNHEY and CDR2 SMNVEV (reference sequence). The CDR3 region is CASSLEGDNEQFF. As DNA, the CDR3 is TGTGCCAGCAGTTTGGAAGGGGACAATGAGCAGTTCTTC.

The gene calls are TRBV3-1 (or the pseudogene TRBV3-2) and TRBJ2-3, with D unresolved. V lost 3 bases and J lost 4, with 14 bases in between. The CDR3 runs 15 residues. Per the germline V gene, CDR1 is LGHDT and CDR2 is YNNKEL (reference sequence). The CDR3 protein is CASSHPSRSPDTQYF. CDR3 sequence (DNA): TGTGCCAGCAGCCACCCCTCGCGCTCCCCAGATACGCAGTATTTT.

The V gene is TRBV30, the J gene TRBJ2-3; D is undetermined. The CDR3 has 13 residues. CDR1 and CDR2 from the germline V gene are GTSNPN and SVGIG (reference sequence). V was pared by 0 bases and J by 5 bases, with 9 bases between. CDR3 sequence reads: CAWSVRLLDTQYF. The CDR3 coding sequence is TGTGCCTGGAGTGTAAGGCTACTAGATACGCAGTATTTT.

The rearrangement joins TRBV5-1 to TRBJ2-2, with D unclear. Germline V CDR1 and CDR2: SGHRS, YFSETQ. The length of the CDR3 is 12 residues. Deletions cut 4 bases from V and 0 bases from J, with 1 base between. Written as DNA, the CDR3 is TGCGCCAGCAGCCCGAACACCGGGGAGCTGTTTTTT. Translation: CASSPNTGELFF.

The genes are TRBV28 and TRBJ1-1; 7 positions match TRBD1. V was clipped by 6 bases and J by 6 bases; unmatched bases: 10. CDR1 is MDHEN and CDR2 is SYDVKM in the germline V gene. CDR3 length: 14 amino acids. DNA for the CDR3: TGTGCCAGCAGACTAACCAGGGGGAGGGCTGAAGCTTTCTTT. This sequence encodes CASRLTRGRAEAFF.

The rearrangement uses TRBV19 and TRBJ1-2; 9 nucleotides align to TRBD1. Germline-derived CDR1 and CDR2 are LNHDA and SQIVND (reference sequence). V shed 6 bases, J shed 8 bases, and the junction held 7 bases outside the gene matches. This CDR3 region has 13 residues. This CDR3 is CASRRDRAEGYTF. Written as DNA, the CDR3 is TGTGCCAGTAGACGGGACAGGGCAGAAGGCTACACCTTC.

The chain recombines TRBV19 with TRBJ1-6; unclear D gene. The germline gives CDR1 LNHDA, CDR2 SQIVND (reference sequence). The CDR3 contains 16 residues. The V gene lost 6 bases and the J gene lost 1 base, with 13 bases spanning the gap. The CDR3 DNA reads TGTGCCAGTAGGAGAGGAGGTTTGTCCTATAATTCACCCCTCCACTTT. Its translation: CASRRGGLSYNSPLHF.

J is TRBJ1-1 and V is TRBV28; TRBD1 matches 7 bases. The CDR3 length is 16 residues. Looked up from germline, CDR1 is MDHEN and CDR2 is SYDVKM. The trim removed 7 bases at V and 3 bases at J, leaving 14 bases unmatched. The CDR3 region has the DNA TGTGCCAGCACTTCTGGCGACAGGGTGGGGGACACTGAAGCTTTCTTT. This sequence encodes CASTSGDRVGDTEAFF.

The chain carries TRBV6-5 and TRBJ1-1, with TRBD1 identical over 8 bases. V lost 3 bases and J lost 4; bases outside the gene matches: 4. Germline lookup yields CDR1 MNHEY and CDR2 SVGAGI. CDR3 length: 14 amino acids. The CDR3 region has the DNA TGTGCCAGCAGTTATCATACAGGGGGCACTGAAGCTTTCTTT. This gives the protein CASSYHTGGTEAFF.

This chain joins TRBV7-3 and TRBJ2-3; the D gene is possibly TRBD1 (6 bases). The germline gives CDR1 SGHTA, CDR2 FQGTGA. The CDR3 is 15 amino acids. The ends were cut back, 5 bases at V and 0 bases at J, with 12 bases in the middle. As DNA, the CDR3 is TGTGCCAGCAGCCCTCAGGGGATTAGCACAGATACGCAGTATTTT. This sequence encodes CASSPQGISTDTQYF.

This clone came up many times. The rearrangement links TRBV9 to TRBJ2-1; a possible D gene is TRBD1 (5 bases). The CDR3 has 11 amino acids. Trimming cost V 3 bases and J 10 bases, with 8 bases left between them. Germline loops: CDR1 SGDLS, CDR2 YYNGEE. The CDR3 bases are TGTGCCAGCAGCGCAGGGCAGGAGCAGTTCTTC. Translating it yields CASSAGQEQFF.